A selection of T cell receptor beta chains follows, all from one sample in a study of T cells in tuberculosis. Clones were read by immunoSEQ multiplex PCR, and TCRdb kept only the in-frame ones, dropping some. The sample shows around 19,000 clones, around 91% of them seen only once. The source material was PBMCs. The source of these receptors is a donor between 10 and 29 years old with latent tuberculosis or without tuberculosis infection. CDR3s include the opening cysteine and the closing phenylalanine or tryptophan. A D gene is named only where the DNA matches it firmly. A row's size may be missing; if present it is once, few, many or a size class.

CDR3 length	clone size	V gene	D gene	J gene	CDR3 DNA	CDR3 protein
14	-	TRBV5-6	-	TRBJ2-7	TGTGCCAGCAGCTTTGGGGCGAGCTCCTACGAGCAGTACTTC	CASSFGASSYEQYF
14	few	TRBV13	-	TRBJ2-7	TGTGCCAGCAGCTTGTGGGGACAATCCTACGAGCAGTACTTC	CASSLWGQSYEQYF
14	-	TRBV27	-	TRBJ1-6	TGTGCCAGCAGTTTAGCAGGTTCGAATTCACCCCTCCACTTT	CASSLAGSNSPLHF
15	-	TRBV5-1	TRBD1	TRBJ2-3	TGCGCCAGCAGCTTGGGGACAGGTTTGAGAGATACGCAGTATTTT	CASSLGTGLRDTQYF
14	-	TRBV7-2	-	TRBJ1-2	TGTGCCAGCAGCTTAGGGCAGGGACTTTCTGGCTACACCTTC	CASSLGQGLSGYTF
13	-	TRBV7-2	-	TRBJ2-5	TGTGCCAGCAGCTTATTTGACGGGTCGACCCAGTACTTC	CASSLFDGSTQYF
13	-	TRBV2	-	TRBJ2-7	TGTGCCAGCAGTGTATGGACAGACTACGAGCAGTACTTC	CASSVWTDYEQYF
14	-	TRBV10-1	-	TRBJ1-1	TGCGCCAGCAGTGAGTCAGGAGCGTACACTGAAGCTTTCTTT	CASSESGAYTEAFF
14	-	TRBV6-5	-	TRBJ1-1	TGTGCCAGCAGTTCAACAGGCGGCTACACTGAAGCTTTCTTT	CASSSTGGYTEAFF
16	-	TRBV19	TRBD1	TRBJ2-1	TGTGCCAGTAGCCCAGGATGGGACAGGGGATTGAATGAGCAGTTCTTC	CASSPGWDRGLNEQFF
12	-	TRBV30	-	TRBJ2-1	TGTGCCTGGAGTAGGGGCCACGGTGAGCAGTTCTTC	CAWSRGHGEQFF
14	-	TRBV6-1	-	TRBJ2-1	TGTGCCAGCAGTGACTGGAGCTCCTACAATGAGCAGTTCTTC	CASSDWSSYNEQFF
12	-	TRBV2	-	TRBJ1-1	TGTGCCAGCCGCGGCGGTACCCCTGAAGCTTTCTTT	CASRGGTPEAFF
16	few	TRBV9	-	TRBJ1-5	TGTGCCAGCAGCGTAGGTGTAGGGGCTAGCAATCAGCCCCAGCATTTT	CASSVGVGASNQPQHF
15	-	TRBV5-1	-	TRBJ1-1	TGCGCCAGCACCATATCGACGGGGGTTCGGACTGAAGCTTTCTTT	CASTISTGVRTEAFF
15	-	TRBV4-1	TRBD1	TRBJ1-6	TGCGCCAGCACCAAGGGACAGGGATTTAATTCACCCCTCCACTTT	CASTKGQGFNSPLHF